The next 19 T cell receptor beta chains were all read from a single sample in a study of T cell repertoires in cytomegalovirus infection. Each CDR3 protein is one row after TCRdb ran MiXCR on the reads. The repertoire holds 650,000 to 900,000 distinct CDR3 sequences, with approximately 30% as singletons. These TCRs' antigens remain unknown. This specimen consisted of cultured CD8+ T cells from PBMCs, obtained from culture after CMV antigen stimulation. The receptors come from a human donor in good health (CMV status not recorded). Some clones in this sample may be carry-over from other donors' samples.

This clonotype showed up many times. The CDR3: CASSLGDRSSTDTQYF. CDR3 sequence (DNA): TGTGCCAGCAGCTTAGGGGACAGATCGAGCACAGATACGCAGTATTTT. The chain is built from TRBV7-2 and TRBJ2-3; 7 positions agree with TRBD1. The germline CDR1 and CDR2 sequences are SGHTA and FQGNSA. V shed 1 base, J shed 0 bases, and the junction held 4 bases outside the gene matches. The CDR3 loop spans 16 amino acids.

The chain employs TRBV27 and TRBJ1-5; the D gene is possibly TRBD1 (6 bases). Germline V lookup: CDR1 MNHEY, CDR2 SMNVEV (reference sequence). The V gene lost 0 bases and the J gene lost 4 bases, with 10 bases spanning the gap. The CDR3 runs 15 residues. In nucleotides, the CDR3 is TGTGCCAGCAGTTTATCACAGGGATGGAATCAGCCCCAGCATTTT. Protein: CASSLSQGWNQPQHF.

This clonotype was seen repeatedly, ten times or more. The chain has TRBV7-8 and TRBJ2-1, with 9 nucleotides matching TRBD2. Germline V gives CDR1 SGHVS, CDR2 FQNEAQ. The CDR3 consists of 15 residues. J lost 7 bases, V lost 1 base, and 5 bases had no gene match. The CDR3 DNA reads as TGTGCCAGCAGCTTAGGTAGCGGGGGAGGGAATGAGCAGTTCTTC. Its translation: CASSLGSGGGNEQFF.

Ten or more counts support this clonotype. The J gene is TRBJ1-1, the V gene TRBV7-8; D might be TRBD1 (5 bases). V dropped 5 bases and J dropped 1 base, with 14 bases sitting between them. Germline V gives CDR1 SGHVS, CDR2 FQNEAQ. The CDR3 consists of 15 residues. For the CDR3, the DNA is TGTGCCAGCAGCGGGGAGTCAGGGTGGAACACTGAAGCTTTCTTT. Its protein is CASSGESGWNTEAFF.

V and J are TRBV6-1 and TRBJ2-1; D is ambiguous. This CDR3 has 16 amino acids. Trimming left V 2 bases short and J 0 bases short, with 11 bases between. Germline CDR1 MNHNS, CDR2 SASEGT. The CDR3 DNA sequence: TGTGCCAGCAGTGAAATTGGGATTCCCTCCTACAATGAGCAGTTCTTC. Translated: CASSEIGIPSYNEQFF.

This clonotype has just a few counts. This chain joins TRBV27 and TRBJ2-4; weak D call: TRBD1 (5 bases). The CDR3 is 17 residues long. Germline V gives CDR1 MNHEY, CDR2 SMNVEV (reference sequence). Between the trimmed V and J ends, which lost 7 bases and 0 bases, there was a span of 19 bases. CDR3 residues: CASTPLRGHLAKNIQYF. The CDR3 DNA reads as TGTGCCAGCACTCCTCTTCGCGGACACTTAGCCAAAAACATTCAGTACTTC.

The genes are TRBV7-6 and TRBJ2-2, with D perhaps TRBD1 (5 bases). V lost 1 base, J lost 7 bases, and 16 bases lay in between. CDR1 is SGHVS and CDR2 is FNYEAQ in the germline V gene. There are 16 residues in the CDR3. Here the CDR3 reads CASSLGLGPSIGELFF. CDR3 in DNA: TGTGCCAGCAGCTTAGGGTTGGGGCCCTCCATCGGGGAGCTGTTTTTT.

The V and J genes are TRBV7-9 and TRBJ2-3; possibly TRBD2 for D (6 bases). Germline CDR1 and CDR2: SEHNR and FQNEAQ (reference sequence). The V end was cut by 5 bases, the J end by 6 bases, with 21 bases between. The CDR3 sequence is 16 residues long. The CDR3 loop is CASSAPRVPGRDTQYF. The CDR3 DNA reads TGTGCCAGCAGCGCCCCCAGGGTACCAGGGAGGGATACGCAGTATTTT.

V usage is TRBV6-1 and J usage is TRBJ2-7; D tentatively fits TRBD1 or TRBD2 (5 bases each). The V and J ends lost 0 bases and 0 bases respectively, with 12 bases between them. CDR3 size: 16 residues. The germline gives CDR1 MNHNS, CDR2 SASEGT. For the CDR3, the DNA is TGTGCCAGCAGTGAAGCTGGGTGGGACGACTCCTACGAGCAGTACGTC. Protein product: CASSEAGWDDSYEQYV.

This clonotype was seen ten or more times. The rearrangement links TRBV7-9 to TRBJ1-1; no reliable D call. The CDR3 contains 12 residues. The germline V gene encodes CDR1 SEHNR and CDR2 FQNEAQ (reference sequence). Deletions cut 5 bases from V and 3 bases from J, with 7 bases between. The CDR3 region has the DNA TGTGCCAGCAGCGACGGGTACACTGAAGCTTTCTTT. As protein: CASSDGYTEAFF.

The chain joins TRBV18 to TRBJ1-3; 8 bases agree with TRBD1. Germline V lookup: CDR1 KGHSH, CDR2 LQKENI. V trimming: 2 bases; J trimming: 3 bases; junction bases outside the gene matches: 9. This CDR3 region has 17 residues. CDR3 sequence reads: CASSPKRGTGGGNTIYF. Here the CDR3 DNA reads TGTGCCAGCTCACCAAAAAGAGGGACAGGAGGTGGAAACACCATATATTTT.

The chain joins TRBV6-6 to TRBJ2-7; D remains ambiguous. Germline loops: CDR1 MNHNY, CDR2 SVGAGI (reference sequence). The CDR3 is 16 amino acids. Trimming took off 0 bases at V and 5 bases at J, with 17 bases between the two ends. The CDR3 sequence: CASSYSNTVNIHEQYF. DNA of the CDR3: TGTGCCAGCAGTTACTCGAACACAGTAAATATCCACGAGCAGTACTTC.

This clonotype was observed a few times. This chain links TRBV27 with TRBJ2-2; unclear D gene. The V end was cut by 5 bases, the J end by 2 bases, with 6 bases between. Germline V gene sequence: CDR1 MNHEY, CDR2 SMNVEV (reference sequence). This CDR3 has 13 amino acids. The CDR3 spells CASSARNTGELFF. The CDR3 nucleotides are TGTGCCAGCAGTGCCCGAAACACCGGGGAGCTGTTTTTT.

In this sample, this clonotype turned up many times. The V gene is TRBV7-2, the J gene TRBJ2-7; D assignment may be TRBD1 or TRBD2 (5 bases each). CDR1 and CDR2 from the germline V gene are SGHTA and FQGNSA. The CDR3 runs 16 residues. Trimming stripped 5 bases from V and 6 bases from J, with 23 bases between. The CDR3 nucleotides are TGTGCCAGCAGCGTTAGTGGCCCAGGGCCAGAGGGCGAGCAGTACTTC. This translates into CASSVSGPGPEGEQYF.

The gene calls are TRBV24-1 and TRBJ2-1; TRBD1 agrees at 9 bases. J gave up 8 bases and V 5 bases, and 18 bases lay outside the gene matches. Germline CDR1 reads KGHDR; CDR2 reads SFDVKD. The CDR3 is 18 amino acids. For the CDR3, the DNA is TGTGCCACCAGTGGATTGGTTATTTTGGACAGGGGAGCGGATGAGCAGTTCTTC. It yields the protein CATSGLVILDRGADEQFF.

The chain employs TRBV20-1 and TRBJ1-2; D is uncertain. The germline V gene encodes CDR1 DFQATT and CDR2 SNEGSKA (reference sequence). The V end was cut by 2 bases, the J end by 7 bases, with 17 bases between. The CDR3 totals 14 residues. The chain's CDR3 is CSARNLVQFPGYTF. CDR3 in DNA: TGCAGTGCTAGAAATCTGGTACAGTTCCCTGGCTACACCTTC.

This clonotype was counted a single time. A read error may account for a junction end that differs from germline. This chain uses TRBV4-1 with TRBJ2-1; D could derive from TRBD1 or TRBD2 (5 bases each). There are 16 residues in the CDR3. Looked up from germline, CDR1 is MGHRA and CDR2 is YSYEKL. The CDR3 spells CASSQGETVSYNVQFF. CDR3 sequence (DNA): TGCGCCAGCAGCCAAGGGGAGACAGTCTCCTACAATGTGCAGTTCTTC.

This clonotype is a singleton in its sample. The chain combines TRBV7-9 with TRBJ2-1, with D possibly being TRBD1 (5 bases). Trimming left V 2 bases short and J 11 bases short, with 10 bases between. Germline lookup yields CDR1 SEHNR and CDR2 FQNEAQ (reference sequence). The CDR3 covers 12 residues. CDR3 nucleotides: TGTGCCAGCAGCTTAAGTCAGGGTAAGCAGTTCTTC. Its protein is CASSLSQGKQFF.

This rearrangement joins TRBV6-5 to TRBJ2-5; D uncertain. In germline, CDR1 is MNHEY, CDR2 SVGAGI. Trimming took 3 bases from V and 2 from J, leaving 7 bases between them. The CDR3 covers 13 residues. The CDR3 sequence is CASSYTPQETQYF. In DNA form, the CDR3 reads TGTGCCAGCAGTTATACACCACAAGAGACCCAGTACTTC.